Here is one T cell receptor beta chain with its context. The CDR3 length is 15 residues. V lost 0 bases and J 6 bases, leaving 15 bases between the germline ends. Germline CDR1 SGHRS, CDR2 YFSETQ. The source of the sample is a study of spatial heterogeneity in lung cancer. Across the study: Every unique TCR and UMI combination, on average, appeared more than ten times in raw reads.

Time point in this sample: sample taken at primary tumor resection. Material for sequencing was whole RNA from tumor, nontumor lung or frozen PBMC, left unsorted. TCRdb ran MiXCR on the 5' RACE reads and lists one entry per CDR3 protein. Found here are around 75,000 distinct CDR3 sequences, about an eighth of them singletons; the top ten hold roughly 6.7%. V usage is TRBV5-1 and J usage is TRBJ1-2; D call uncertain. The specimen was PBMCs, collected at surgery. The TCR originated in a male donor with early-stage non-small cell lung cancer. The CDR3 here is CASSLGNAPNDGYTF. Written as DNA, the CDR3 is TGCGCCAGCAGCTTGGGAAACGCGCCGAACGATGGCTACACCTTC.